These 20 T cell receptor beta chains were all obtained from the same sample, sequenced in a study of blood T cell repertoires in COVID-19. Assay used: immunoSEQ multiplex PCR; TCRdb lists only in-frame clones, some missing. In the table there are approximately 450,000 clones, 80% to 90% of which are singletons. The sample consisted of PBMCs or T cells enriched from blood (not recorded which). These receptor sequences come from a man between 25 and 39 years old who had recovered from COVID-19.

This sequence joins TRBV3-1 (or the pseudogene TRBV3-2) and TRBJ1-6, with a tentative D call TRBD1 (6 bases). The CDR3 is 23 residues long. From germline, CDR1 is LGHDT and CDR2 YNNKEL (reference sequence). Trimming pared 4 bases from V and 0 bases from J, leaving 31 bases between. CDR3 protein: CASSRVDSPGWLGASSYNSPLHF. In DNA form, the CDR3 reads TGTGCCAGCAGCCGAGTGGACAGCCCGGGGTGGTTGGGGGCTAGCTCCTATAATTCACCCCTCCACTTT.

Only one count was recorded for this clone. The chain couples TRBV29-1 to TRBJ2-1; 7 positions agree with TRBD1. The CDR3 runs 13 residues. CDR1 is SQVTM, CDR2 ANQGSEA, per germline. Unmatched junction bases numbered 13, after V lost 7 bases and J lost 10 bases. CDR3 bases: TGCAGCGCAACCAGGGGGATACATGAGGAGCAGTTCTTC. This sequence encodes CSATRGIHEEQFF.

The genes are TRBV30 and TRBJ2-7, with 9 bases that match TRBD2. The CDR3 is 17 residues long. The J segment lost 5 bases and the V segment lost 0 bases, leaving 14 bases of the junction unmatched. Germline V gene data show CDR1 as GTSNPN and CDR2 as SVGIG (reference sequence). The CDR3 bases are TGTGCCTGGAGTGTGGCTAGCGGGATCCAGGGTGCCGACGAGCAGTACTTC. It encodes CAWSVASGIQGADEQYF.

V usage is TRBV3-1 (or the pseudogene TRBV3-2) and J usage is TRBJ2-7, with TRBD2 as a possible D gene (6 bases). The CDR3 is 15 amino acids. V was trimmed by 6 bases and J by 0 bases, leaving 15 bases between them. Germline V CDR1 and CDR2: LGHDT, YNNKEL (reference sequence). The CDR3 reads CASSHGTLSSYEQYF. Here the CDR3 DNA reads TGTGCCAGCAGTCATGGGACTTTGAGCTCCTACGAGCAGTACTTC.

This sequence joins TRBV4-2 and TRBJ2-7; 9 bases align to TRBD1. Germline V gives CDR1 LGHNA, CDR2 YNFKEQ. J gave up 4 bases and V 1 base, and 5 bases lay outside the gene matches. CDR3 length: 15 amino acids. The chain's CDR3 is CASSQGTGVFYEQYF. The CDR3 bases are TGTGCCAGCAGCCAAGGGACAGGGGTATTTTACGAGCAGTACTTC.

This sequence joins TRBV24-1 and TRBJ2-1, with 11 nucleotides matching TRBD1. The CDR3 is 15 amino acids. The germline CDR1 and CDR2 sequences are KGHDR and SFDVKD. V shed 4 bases, J shed 7 bases, and the junction held 5 bases outside the gene matches. This CDR3 reads CATSDPGTGGNEQFF. The DNA of the CDR3 is TGTGCCACCAGTGACCCCGGGACAGGGGGGAATGAGCAGTTCTTC.

The gene calls are TRBV13 and TRBJ2-7; the match to TRBD2 covers 12 bases. V gave up 5 bases and J gave up 3 bases; unmatched junction bases: 14. The CDR3 is 18 residues long. The germline CDR1 and CDR2 sequences are PRHDT and FYEKMQ (reference sequence). The CDR3 sequence: CASSISSGRALRLYEQYF. As DNA, the CDR3 is TGTGCCAGCAGCATATCTAGCGGGAGGGCCCTTCGCCTCTACGAGCAGTACTTC.

This chain links TRBV18 with TRBJ1-5; 12 bases line up with TRBD1. This CDR3 region has 15 residues. Trimming took 3 bases from V and 3 from J; bases not matched to a gene: 0. Germline CDR1 KGHSH, CDR2 LQKENI. The CDR3 protein is CASSPGQGANQPQHF. The CDR3 region has the DNA TGTGCCAGCTCACCGGGACAGGGGGCCAATCAGCCCCAGCATTTT.

This sequence joins TRBV12-3 or TRBV12-4 and TRBJ2-7, with D hard to call. V was cut by 5 bases and J by 3 bases, with 8 bases left in between. There are 12 residues in the CDR3. The CDR3 region is CASSLRLYEQYF. CDR3 sequence (DNA): TGTGCCAGCAGTCTGCGCCTCTACGAGCAGTACTTC.

The V and J genes are TRBV25-1 and TRBJ2-3; 7 bases agree with TRBD1. This CDR3 spans 16 amino acids. Germline V gene sequence: CDR1 MGHDK, CDR2 SYGVNS. The ends lost 1 base at V and 0 bases at J; junction bases unmatched: 4. The CDR3: CASSESNRGSTDTQYF. The CDR3 nucleotides are TGTGCCAGCAGTGAATCGAACAGGGGTAGCACAGATACGCAGTATTTT.

The rearrangement links TRBV5-5 to TRBJ1-5; D is ambiguous. Trimming stripped 4 bases from V and 0 bases from J, with 11 bases between. This CDR3 is built from 15 residues. Germline V lookup: CDR1 SGHKS, CDR2 YYEKEE (reference sequence). CDR3 nucleotides: TGTGCCAGCAGCCCCGACACATTTAGCAATCAGCCCCAGCATTTT. It yields the protein CASSPDTFSNQPQHF.

The rearrangement links TRBV7-2 to TRBJ2-1; 8 positions match TRBD2. This CDR3 has 16 residues. Germline V gene lookup returns CDR1 SGHTA and CDR2 FQGNSA. V was clipped by 7 bases and J by 7 bases; unmatched bases: 15. The CDR3 spells CASNPGGGRSRNEQFF. Here the CDR3 DNA reads TGTGCCAGCAACCCGGGAGGGGGACGGAGTCGGAATGAGCAGTTCTTC.

The chain couples TRBV5-1 to TRBJ2-5; D gene uncertain. Germline V gene sequence: CDR1 SGHRS, CDR2 YFSETQ. V dropped 3 bases and J dropped 4 bases, with 13 bases sitting between them. The CDR3 is 14 amino acids. The CDR3 DNA is TGCGCCAGCAGCTACCTAAACGGTGCAGAGACCCAGTACTTC. Translation: CASSYLNGAETQYF.

V gene TRBV27 combines with J gene TRBJ1-2; 7 bases are shared with TRBD1. The J segment lost 6 bases and the V segment lost 5 bases, leaving 3 bases of the junction unmatched. This CDR3 contains 12 residues. Germline CDR1 MNHEY, CDR2 SMNVEV (reference sequence). DNA for the CDR3: TGTGCCAGCAGTCAGACAGGGCATGGCTACACCTTC. This codes for CASSQTGHGYTF.

The V gene is TRBV18, the J gene TRBJ2-7; a weak D match, TRBD1 (6 bases). This CDR3 contains 15 residues. The germline gives CDR1 KGHSH, CDR2 LQKENI. With 3 bases removed from V and 1 base from J, the gap between germline ends came to 13 bases. CDR3 region: CASSPGAEQSYEQYF. CDR3 nucleotides: TGTGCCAGCTCACCGGGGGCGGAGCAATCCTACGAGCAGTACTTC.

The chain uses TRBV28 and TRBJ1-3; D perhaps matches TRBD1 (6 bases). Trimming removed 3 bases at V and 4 bases at J, with 19 bases between. The V gene's germline CDR1 is MDHEN and CDR2 SYDVKM. This CDR3 is built from 17 residues. This CDR3 is CASSLPTGHSTGNTIYF. The CDR3, as DNA: TGTGCCAGCAGTTTGCCGACAGGACATTCGACAGGAAACACCATATATTTT.

This clone was counted a single time. This chain connects TRBV28 to TRBJ2-1; TRBD2 aligns across 12 bases. The CDR3 is 18 residues long. Germline CDR1 is MDHEN and CDR2 is SYDVKM. The junction had 14 bases not matched to a gene; V was cut back by 4 bases and J by 7 bases. CDR3 in amino acids: CASSSQGPILAGGNEQFF. In DNA form, the CDR3 reads TGTGCCAGCAGTTCTCAGGGGCCGATACTAGCGGGAGGAAATGAGCAGTTCTTC.

V usage is TRBV6-6 and J usage is TRBJ2-7; possibly TRBD2 for D (5 bases). Trimming pared 7 bases from V and 0 bases from J, leaving 19 bases between. The CDR3 has 16 amino acids. Germline lookup yields CDR1 MNHNY and CDR2 SVGAGI (reference sequence). DNA of the CDR3: TGTGCCAGCATCCGACGTATTAGCGTGTGCTCCTACGAGCAGTACTTC. As protein: CASIRRISVCSYEQYF.

V is TRBV30 and J is TRBJ2-7; TRBD2 agrees at 7 bases. The CDR3 consists of 13 residues. Germline lookup yields CDR1 GTSNPN and CDR2 SVGIG (reference sequence). After removal of 1 base from V and 4 bases from J, the junction contained 4 bases not matched to a gene. The CDR3 loop reads CAWSGLAGYEQYF. For the CDR3, the DNA is TGTGCCTGGAGTGGACTAGCCGGGTACGAGCAGTACTTC.

This sequence joins TRBV29-1 and TRBJ1-6; 10 nucleotides match TRBD1. The trim removed 5 bases at V and 7 bases at J, leaving 5 bases unmatched. The CDR3 runs to 14 residues. CDR1 is SQVTM and CDR2 is ANQGSEA in the germline V gene. This CDR3 is CSVQGQGGNSPLHF. The CDR3, as DNA: TGCAGCGTTCAAGGACAGGGGGGCAATTCACCCCTCCACTTT.